This TCR beta chain is from a study of T cell changes during pregnancy in multiple sclerosis. Sequencing used immunoSEQ multiplex PCR; TCRdb keeps in-frame clones, though not all of them. The data show about 98,000 clones, around 92% seen once. This clone was seen a single time. Germline V gene sequence: CDR1 SGHNT, CDR2 YYREEE (reference sequence). Trimming cost V 0 bases and J 4 bases, with 10 bases left between them. The CDR3 is 14 residues long. This clonotype was sampled from a female donor in good health, enrolled as a control in a pregnancy study. This chain links TRBV5-4 with TRBJ1-2; no firm D call. The sequencing here drew on peripheral blood, taken after pregnancy. The CDR3 nucleotides read TGTGCCAGCAGCTTGGGACAATCCTTCTATGGCTACACCTTC. It yields the protein CASSLGQSFYGYTF.